This TCR beta chain derives from a study of shared clonotypes between healthy human individuals. TCRdb's copy holds only in-frame clones and misses some; the assay was immunoSEQ multiplex PCR. The sample consists of about 680,000 clones, about 91% of them appearing once. Only CD45RO-negative cells positively selected for CCR7 counted as naive CD8 cells, so terminally differentiated effector memory CD45RA+ cells were excluded. The CDR3 has 14 amino acids. Deletions cut 1 base from V and 3 bases from J, with 9 bases between. The V gene's germline CDR1 is SGDLS and CDR2 YYNGEE. This sequence was found in a man aged 25-45 years in good health. The chain uses TRBV9 and TRBJ2-3, with D uncertain. The sequenced sample consisted of naive CD8+ T cells sorted from blood. CDR3 residues: CASSVYGQTDTQYF. The CDR3 DNA sequence: TGTGCCAGCAGCGTATACGGTCAGACAGATACGCAGTATTTT.